A single sample is the source of the 21 T cell receptor beta chains below, sequenced in a study of blood T cell repertoires in COVID-19. TCRdb keeps only in-frame clones here, not all; method: immunoSEQ multiplex PCR. Of 150,000 to 200,000 clones in the sample, 85% to 95% are singletons; the top ten hold over 3.5%. The specimen sequenced was peripheral blood. All receptors derive from a woman aged 50 to 60 with acute or convalescent COVID-19.

The rearrangement uses TRBV7-2 and TRBJ2-7; the D gene is possibly TRBD1 (5 bases). The CDR3 consists of 15 residues. Trimming left V 5 bases short and J 3 bases short, with 17 bases between. The germline V gene encodes CDR1 SGHTA and CDR2 FQGNSA. Here the CDR3 reads CASSPTRVQFYEQYF. CDR3 sequence (DNA): TGTGCCAGCAGCCCGACCAGGGTACAGTTCTACGAGCAGTACTTC.

This chain joins TRBV19 and TRBJ1-4; 7 bases agree with TRBD1. The V and J ends lost 3 bases and 12 bases, in that order; junction bases with no gene match: 4. Germline lookup yields CDR1 LNHDA and CDR2 SQIVND (reference sequence). The CDR3 has 12 residues. CDR3 DNA: TGTGCCAGTAGTATGGGCGGACAGGAACTGTTTTTT. Translation gives CASSMGGQELFF.

This clone was seen just once. The genes are TRBV9 and TRBJ1-1, with D unclear. The CDR3 length is 16 residues. In germline, CDR1 is SGDLS, CDR2 YYNGEE. V lost 7 bases to trimming and J lost 5 bases, with 24 bases between them. The CDR3 protein is CASGLSPVRAGTEAFF. The DNA of the CDR3 is TGTGCCAGCGGACTCTCACCAGTAAGGGCCGGGACTGAAGCTTTCTTT.

The chain links TRBV28 to TRBJ1-4; tentative D call: TRBD1 (6 bases). Germline CDR1 and CDR2: MDHEN and SYDVKM. The CDR3 consists of 15 residues. Between the trimmed V and J ends, which lost 4 bases and 2 bases, there was a span of 11 bases. CDR3 loop: CASSSQGTTNEKLFF. DNA for the CDR3: TGTGCCAGCAGTTCCCAGGGGACCACTAATGAAAAACTGTTTTTT.

The chain recombines TRBV5-1 with TRBJ1-1; D unclear. Trimming left V 2 bases short and J 0 bases short, with 20 bases between. Germline values: CDR1 SGHRS, CDR2 YFSETQ. CDR3 length equals 18 residues. The CDR3 bases are TGCGCCAGCAGCTTAGATACTACCCCACCCCCAATGAACACTGAAGCTTTCTTT. Translated, it gives CASSLDTTPPPMNTEAFF. Full variable domain (rest looked up from reference TRBV5-1 and TRBJ1-1): KAGVTQTPRYLIKTRGQQVTLSCSPISGHRSVSWYQQTPGQGLQFLFEYFSETQRNKGNFPGRFSGRQFSNSRSEMNVSTLELGDSALYLCASSLDTTPPPMNTEAFFGQGTRLTVV.

This clone was picked up one time. This rearrangement joins TRBV18 to TRBJ1-1; TRBD1 agrees at 7 bases. Germline lookup yields CDR1 KGHSH and CDR2 LQKENI. There are 14 residues in the CDR3. The V and J ends lost 6 bases and 1 base, in that order; junction bases with no gene match: 5. The CDR3 DNA is TGTGCCAGCTCGGACAGGCTTCGGAACACTGAAGCTTTCTTT. It encodes CASSDRLRNTEAFF.

The CDR3 reads CASSEGFGGSANEKLFF. The CDR3 DNA sequence: TGTGCCAGCAGTGAGGGGTTCGGGGGATCGGCTAATGAAAAACTGTTTTTT. V is TRBV6-1 and J is TRBJ1-4, with D perhaps TRBD1 (5 bases). The length of the CDR3 is 17 residues. V was pared by 3 bases and J by 3 bases, with 17 bases between. Germline V CDR1 and CDR2: MNHNS, SASEGT.

J is TRBJ2-7 and V is TRBV19, with 10 nucleotides matching TRBD1. Trimming removed 6 bases from V and 1 base from J; junction bases left unmatched: 3. The CDR3 covers 14 residues. Looked up from germline, CDR1 is LNHDA and CDR2 is SQIVND (reference sequence). In DNA, the CDR3 is TGTGCCAGTAGGACAGGGGGCCCATCCTACGAGCAGTACTTC. Its translation: CASRTGGPSYEQYF. Looking up the rest from reference TRBV19 and TRBJ2-7 gives the full variable domain: DGGITQSPKYLFRKEGQNVTLSCEQNLNHDAMYWYRQDPGQGLRLIYYSQIVNDFQKGDIAEGYSVSREKKESFPLTVTSAQKNPTAFYLCASRTGGPSYEQYFGPGTRLTVT.

This clone was seen more than once but under ten times. The J gene is TRBJ1-2, the V gene TRBV3-1 (or the pseudogene TRBV3-2), with 8 bases matching TRBD1. Germline values: CDR1 LGHDT, CDR2 YNNKEL (reference sequence). The length of the CDR3 is 13 residues. J gave up 8 bases and V 3 bases, and 5 bases lay outside the gene matches. CDR3 sequence reads: CASSQSGGRGYTF. In nucleotides, the CDR3 is TGTGCCAGCAGCCAGTCAGGGGGCAGAGGCTACACCTTC.

The chain carries TRBV11-2 and TRBJ1-5; D is uncertain. Trimming removed 5 bases from V and 11 bases from J, with 16 bases in between. Per the germline V gene, CDR1 is SGHAT and CDR2 is FQNNGV. There are 13 residues in the CDR3. The CDR3 reads CASSPDGRSTQHF. CDR3 nucleotides: TGTGCCAGCAGCCCGGACGGGAGGTCGACCCAGCATTTT.

V gene TRBV28 combines with J gene TRBJ1-5, with no clear D. Germline V gives CDR1 MDHEN, CDR2 SYDVKM. The CDR3 contains 17 residues. The ends were cut back, 1 base at V and 3 bases at J, with 16 bases in the middle. The CDR3 is CASSLLRWVTPNQPQHF. CDR3 DNA sequence: TGTGCCAGCAGTTTATTAAGGTGGGTGACACCCAATCAGCCCCAGCATTTT.

This clone was observed a handful of times. This rearrangement joins TRBV12-3 or TRBV12-4 to TRBJ1-5; perhaps TRBD1 as D (5 bases). V dropped 4 bases and J dropped 16 bases, with 17 bases sitting between them. The CDR3 contains 12 residues. The DNA for the CDR3 is TGTGCCAGCAGTTATTCCTCGGCAGGGCAACATTTT. Encoded protein: CASSYSSAGQHF.

V gene TRBV27 combines with J gene TRBJ1-4; a possible D gene is TRBD1 (5 bases). Between the trimmed V and J ends, which lost 4 bases and 5 bases, there was a span of 11 bases. The CDR3 sequence is 14 residues long. Germline CDR1 MNHEY, CDR2 SMNVEV (reference sequence). For the CDR3, the DNA is TGTGCCAGCAGTTCGGGACTCCCCAATGAAAAACTGTTTTTT. It specifies CASSSGLPNEKLFF.

This chain joins TRBV2 and TRBJ2-1; 7 bases are a match to TRBD1. The CDR3 contains 15 residues. Germline assignment: CDR1 SNHLY and CDR2 FYNNEI. V was pared by 6 bases and J by 4 bases, with 9 bases of the junction left unmatched. The CDR3 region has the DNA TGTGCCAGCAGCCCCAGACAGGGTCCATACAATGAGCAGTTCTTC. As protein: CASSPRQGPYNEQFF.

Worth noting for this clone: Other DNA sequences in this sample translate to the same CDR3. The chain joins TRBV9 to TRBJ2-7, with TRBD1 as a possible D gene (6 bases). In germline, CDR1 is SGDLS, CDR2 YYNGEE. The CDR3 totals 14 residues. Trimming shortened V by 0 bases and J by 1 base, and 8 bases separated the two germline ends. The CDR3 region is CASSVAGTSYEQYF. The CDR3 bases are TGTGCCAGCAGCGTAGCTGGGACATCCTACGAGCAGTACTTC. Full variable domain (outside the CDR3, taken from reference TRBV9 and TRBJ2-7): DSGVTQTPKHLITATGQRVTLRCSPRSGDLSVYWYQQSLDQGLQFLIQYYNGEERAKGNILERFSAQQFPDLHSELNLSSLELGDSALYFCASSVAGTSYEQYFGPGTRLTVT.

The chain has TRBV30 and TRBJ2-1; a weak D match, TRBD2 (5 bases). This CDR3 spans 15 amino acids. Germline V gene lookup returns CDR1 GTSNPN and CDR2 SVGIG (reference sequence). Trimming shortened V by 8 bases and J by 0 bases, and 17 bases separated the two germline ends. CDR3 sequence: CAKSGSASSYNEQFF. The CDR3 DNA is TGTGCCAAAAGCGGCAGCGCGAGCTCCTACAATGAGCAGTTCTTC.

The chain employs TRBV4-1 and TRBJ1-2; D is ambiguous. The CDR3 runs 14 residues. The germline V gene has CDR1 MGHRA and CDR2 YSYEKL. The V end was cut by 4 bases, the J end by 3 bases, with 12 bases between. CDR3 in amino acids: CASSLRRRDYGYTF. DNA for the CDR3: TGCGCCAGCAGCCTACGACGGCGGGACTATGGCTACACCTTC.

The V call is TRBV20-1, the J call TRBJ1-5, with D possibly being TRBD1 (5 bases). The CDR3 consists of 17 residues. Trimming pared 3 bases from V and 1 base from J, leaving 19 bases between. Germline CDR1 DFQATT, CDR2 SNEGSKA (reference sequence). The CDR3 DNA sequence: TGCAGTGCTAGTTCCCCTGGCGGGGGAGAGAGCAATCAGCCCCAGCATTTT. It specifies CSASSPGGGESNQPQHF.

For the CDR3, the DNA is TGTGCCAGGGCCGGGACTAGCAATGAGCAGTTCTTC. Protein product: CARAGTSNEQFF. The chain has TRBV2 and TRBJ2-1; 8 nucleotides align to TRBD2. V shed 9 bases and J 6 bases; nucleotides not matched to a gene: 4. The CDR3 has 12 residues. Per germline, CDR1 SNHLY and CDR2 FYNNEI.

V is TRBV4-2 and J is TRBJ1-3; possible D gene TRBD1, 5 bases. Trimming took 3 bases from V and 2 from J, leaving 11 bases between them. Germline values: CDR1 LGHNA, CDR2 YNFKEQ. CDR3 length: 15 residues. The CDR3 here is CASSQVQEAGNTIYF. The CDR3, as DNA: TGTGCCAGCAGCCAGGTACAGGAAGCTGGAAACACCATATATTTT.

The rearrangement links TRBV27 to TRBJ2-1; 9 bases agree with TRBD2. CDR3 length: 16 amino acids. V trimming: 4 bases; J trimming: 3 bases; junction bases outside the gene matches: 7. CDR1 and CDR2 (germline): MNHEY, SMNVEV (reference sequence). In DNA, the CDR3 is TGTGCCAGCAGTTCCGGACTAGCGCTAAACTACAATGAGCAGTTCTTC. Amino acids: CASSSGLALNYNEQFF.